The source of this TCR beta chain is a study of long-term antiretroviral therapy in people with HIV. General study results and limits: Pre-ART expanded clones dominated the repertoire at every time point. Against controls, HIV repertoires showed narrower ranges of CDR3 length. From about 2004 to 2018, blood was obtained, possibly while participants received older ART regimens.

Assay version v3.0 of immunoSEQ was used, and it was run at survey level. Generated by immunoSEQ multiplex PCR, the TCRdb table keeps only in-frame clones and is missing some. The sample yields approximately 20,000 clones, more than 80% seen once. A note on this clone: Its antigen is still unknown.

From germline, CDR1 is MNHEY and CDR2 SMNVEV (reference sequence). V gave up 3 bases and J gave up 1 base; unmatched junction bases: 2. The CDR3 contains 15 residues. It was in the United States that all participants with HIV were treated. The specimen comprised unsorted PBMCs, sampled 4.2 years after starting antiretroviral therapy. The chain is built from TRBV27 and TRBJ2-5; TRBD2 aligns across 10 bases. The receptor was derived from a man aged 45-65 years with HIV. CDR3 loop: CASSFLAGVQETQYF. DNA for the CDR3: TGTGCCAGCAGTTTCCTAGCGGGGGTCCAAGAGACCCAGTACTTC.